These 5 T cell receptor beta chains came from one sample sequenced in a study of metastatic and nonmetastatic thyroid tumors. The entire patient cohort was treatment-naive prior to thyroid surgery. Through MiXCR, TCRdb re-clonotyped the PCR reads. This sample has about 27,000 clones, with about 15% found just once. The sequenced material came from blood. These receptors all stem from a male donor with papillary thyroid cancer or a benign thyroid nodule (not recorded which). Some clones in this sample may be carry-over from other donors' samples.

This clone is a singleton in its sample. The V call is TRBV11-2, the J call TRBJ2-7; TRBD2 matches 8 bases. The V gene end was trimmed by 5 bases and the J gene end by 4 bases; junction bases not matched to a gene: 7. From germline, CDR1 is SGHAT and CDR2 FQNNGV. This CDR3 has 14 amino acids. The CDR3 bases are TGTGCCAGCAGCCTCCTCTCGGGGGGGTACGAGCAGTACTTC. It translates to CASSLLSGGYEQYF. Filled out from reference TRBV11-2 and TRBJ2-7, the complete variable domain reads EAGVAQSPRYKIIEKRQSVAFWCNPISGHATLYWYQQILGQGPKLLIQFQNNGVVDDSQLPKDRFSAERLKGVDSTLKIQPAKLEDSAVYLCASSLLSGGYEQYFGPGTRLTVT.

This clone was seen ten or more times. The CDR3 DNA reads as TGTGCCAGCAGTTTGGGGCCGACCAACAATGAGCAGTTCTTC. Translating gives CASSLGPTNNEQFF. The chain joins TRBV27 to TRBJ2-1; the D gene is possibly TRBD1 (5 bases). The V end lost 3 bases, the J end lost 5 bases, and 11 bases lay between the germline ends. The CDR3 loop spans 14 amino acids. The germline CDR1 and CDR2 sequences are MNHEY and SMNVEV (reference sequence).

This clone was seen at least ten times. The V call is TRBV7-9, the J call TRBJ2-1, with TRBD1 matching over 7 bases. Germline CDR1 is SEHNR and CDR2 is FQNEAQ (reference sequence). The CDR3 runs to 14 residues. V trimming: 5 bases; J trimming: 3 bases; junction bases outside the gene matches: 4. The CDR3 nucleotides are TGTGCCAGCAGCCTCGGGACAGACTACAATGAGCAGTTCTTC. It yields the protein CASSLGTDYNEQFF.

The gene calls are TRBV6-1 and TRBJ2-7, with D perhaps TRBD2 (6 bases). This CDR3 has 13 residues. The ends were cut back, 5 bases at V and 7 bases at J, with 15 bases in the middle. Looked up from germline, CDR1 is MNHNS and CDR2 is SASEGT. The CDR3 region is CASSPRERGEQYF. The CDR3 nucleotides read TGTGCCAGCAGTCCACGGGAGAGGGGAGAGCAGTACTTC.

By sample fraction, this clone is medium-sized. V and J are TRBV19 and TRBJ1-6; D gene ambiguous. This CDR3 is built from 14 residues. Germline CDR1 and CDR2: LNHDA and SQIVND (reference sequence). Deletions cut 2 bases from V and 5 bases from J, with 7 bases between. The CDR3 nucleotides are TGTGCCAGTAGTATAATTAGCGATAATTCACCCCTCCACTTT. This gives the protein CASSIISDNSPLHF.